This T cell receptor (beta chain) derives from a study of long-term antiretroviral therapy in people with HIV. Investigators performed immunoSEQ version v3.0 at survey level. Clones were read by immunoSEQ multiplex PCR, and TCRdb kept only the in-frame ones, dropping some. The sample lists under 50,000 clones; roughly nine tenths were seen once. As concerns this clone: At one boundary the junction diverges from the germline segment, which might be a read error.

In germline, CDR1 is SSHAT, CDR2 FNYEAQ (reference sequence). This CDR3 has 17 residues. The receptor was derived from a woman aged 50 to 65 with HIV. The sample was unsorted PBMCs, taken 1.2 years after starting antiretroviral therapy. This chain joins TRBV7-7 and TRBJ2-2; 9 nucleotides agree with TRBD2. The CDR3, as DNA: TGTGCTAGCAGCCACTTTATCGGCGGGGGGGAAGCCGGGGAGCTGTTTTTT. Residues: CASSHFIGGGEAGELFF.